The 7 T cell receptor beta chains below all came from one sample that was sequenced in a study of blood T cells in healthy people across ages. PCR was performed a second time for 7 to 11 cycles using a sample-barcoded 5' primer and a J-beta primer mix. From the 5' RACE reads, TCRdb called clonotypes with MiXCR, one entry per CDR3 protein. The data contain 650,000 to 1,000,000 distinct CDR3 sequences, around 36% of them singletons. Sequenced sample: blood. Receptors originate from a man aged 18 to 30 in good health.

This chain uses TRBV11-2 with TRBJ2-1; D is uncertain. Trimming took off 0 bases at V and 0 bases at J, with 6 bases between the two ends. CDR3 length: 15 residues. The germline CDR1 and CDR2 sequences are SGHAT and FQNNGV. Written as DNA, the CDR3 is TGTGCCAGCAGCTTAGAGATGAGCTCCTACAATGAGCAGTTCTTC. Its translation: CASSLEMSSYNEQFF.

The V and J genes are TRBV20-1 and TRBJ1-1; D is perhaps TRBD1 (6 bases). CDR1 is DFQATT and CDR2 is SNEGSKA in the germline V gene (reference sequence). Trimming left V 0 bases short and J 1 base short, with 15 bases between. The CDR3 runs to 16 residues. The CDR3, as DNA: TGCAGTGCTAGAGATTGGGACACCGAACCGAACACTGAAGCTTTCTTT. Protein sequence: CSARDWDTEPNTEAFF.

This clonotype was seen a handful of times. The chain is built from TRBV4-3 and TRBJ2-1; D unresolved. The V gene's germline CDR1 is LGHNA and CDR2 YSLEER. V was clipped by 4 bases and J by 4 bases, with 14 bases between them. CDR3 length equals 15 residues. CDR3 in amino acids: CASSLEYAKYNEQFF. CDR3 nucleotides: TGCGCCAGCAGCCTAGAGTATGCGAAATACAATGAGCAGTTCTTC.

This clonotype was detected many times. V is TRBV20-1 and J is TRBJ2-7; 8 bases fit TRBD2. The CDR3 is 15 residues long. The trim removed 2 bases at V and 0 bases at J, leaving 6 bases unmatched. Germline V gene sequence: CDR1 DFQATT, CDR2 SNEGSKA (reference sequence). As DNA, the CDR3 is TGCAGTGCTAGATTGGCGGGGGGTTACTCCTACGAGCAGTACTTC. Translation: CSARLAGGYSYEQYF.

This clonotype occurred a few times. This chain uses TRBV7-2 with TRBJ2-1; D not resolved. The CDR3 consists of 16 residues. The germline V and J ends were trimmed by 6 bases and 8 bases, with 23 bases remaining between them. Germline V gene data show CDR1 as SGHTA and CDR2 as FQGNSA. The CDR3 spells CASSSQTTTSRDEQFF. CDR3 nucleotides: TGTGCCAGCAGTTCACAGACAACCACCTCCCGCGATGAGCAGTTCTTC.

In its sample, this clonotype was seen a few times. Compared with germline, one end of the junction differs, possibly owing to a read error. The chain has TRBV7-2 and TRBJ2-5; no clear D gene. Germline lookup yields CDR1 SGHTA and CDR2 FQGNSA. The CDR3 has 14 residues. CDR3 in DNA: TGTGCCAGCAGCGTAGCTGCCAGCCAAGAGACCCAGTACTTC. It codes for CASSVAASQETQYF.

The genes are TRBV20-1 and TRBJ2-7; 10 bases agree with TRBD1. Per the germline V gene, CDR1 is DFQATT and CDR2 is SNEGSKA (reference sequence). This CDR3 is built from 15 residues. J lost 7 bases, V lost 6 bases, and 15 bases had no gene match. CDR3 coding DNA: TGCAGTGCCATAGATGGGGACAGGGGTATTGATGAGCAGTACTTC. Protein product: CSAIDGDRGIDEQYF.